Shown below are 24 T cell receptor beta chains from a single sample sequenced in a study of T cell responses to AZD1222 COVID-19 vaccine (dated by TCRdb to the early 2020s). The library was produced with the immunoSEQ multiplex PCR assay. This immuneACCESS table, as held by TCRdb, lists in-frame sequences with V and J called but not all clones. Of the missing ones, under half trace to an unresolved V gene in checked studies; the others have no known cause. The sample table holds 95,000 to 110,000 clones, of which about 85% were seen once. Together, the top ten hold 4.8% of the sample. The sample's time point label, in plain terms: about 28 days (+/-7) after the second vaccine dose. The specimen was peripheral blood, collected 28 days after the second AZD1222 dose. The receptors originated from an adult who received the AZD1222 COVID-19 vaccine.

This chain joins TRBV19 and TRBJ1-5; D is possibly TRBD1 (5 bases). The CDR3 spans 13 residues. The germline gives CDR1 LNHDA, CDR2 SQIVND (reference sequence). Trimming removed 3 bases at V and 6 bases at J, with 9 bases between. Written as DNA, the CDR3 is TGTGCCAGTAGTATCGAGGGGCGTCAGCCCCAGCATTTT. This gives the protein CASSIEGRQPQHF.

This chain joins TRBV11-2 and TRBJ1-2, with D unresolved. CDR3 length: 15 residues. Trimming removed 1 base at V and 3 bases at J, with 12 bases between. Per germline, CDR1 SGHAT and CDR2 FQNNGV. The CDR3 DNA reads as TGTGCCAGCAGCTTAGTGGCCCAGACTCACTATGGCTACACCTTC. This translates into CASSLVAQTHYGYTF.

This sequence joins TRBV5-5 and TRBJ1-2; 8 bases agree with TRBD1. Looked up from germline, CDR1 is SGHKS and CDR2 is YYEKEE (reference sequence). Trimming at V came to 0 bases and at J to 3 bases, leaving 4 bases not matched to a gene. The CDR3 is 15 amino acids. The CDR3 here is CASSLAAGGDYGYTF. The CDR3 nucleotides are TGTGCCAGCAGCTTGGCGGCAGGGGGCGACTATGGCTACACCTTC.

CDR3 sequence reads: CASSPRGNTEAFF. CDR3 DNA: TGTGCCAGTAGCCCCAGGGGAAACACTGAAGCTTTCTTT. J is TRBJ1-1 and V is TRBV19, with a possible D match to TRBD1 (6 bases). Germline V gene sequence: CDR1 LNHDA, CDR2 SQIVND (reference sequence). V lost 6 bases, J lost 2 bases, and 10 bases lay in between. The CDR3 has 13 amino acids. The variable domain in full, with the rest retrieved from reference TRBV19 and TRBJ1-1, is DGGITQSPKYLFRKEGQNVTLSCEQNLNHDAMYWYRQDPGQGLRLIYYSQIVNDFQKGDIAEGYSVSREKKESFPLTVTSAQKNPTAFYLCASSPRGNTEAFFGQGTRLTVV.

V and J are TRBV14 and TRBJ1-2, with D tentatively TRBD1 (6 bases). Trimming took off 4 bases at V and 0 bases at J, with 12 bases between the two ends. The CDR3 runs 15 residues. Germline V gives CDR1 SGHDN, CDR2 FVKESK. In DNA, the CDR3 is TGTGCCAGCAGCCTCCGGGACAAACCTAACTATGGCTACACCTTC. Translated: CASSLRDKPNYGYTF.

This chain links TRBV18 with TRBJ1-5, with TRBD1 matching over 9 bases. The CDR3 has 15 residues. Germline V gene sequence: CDR1 KGHSH, CDR2 LQKENI. V shed 2 bases and J 7 bases; nucleotides not matched to a gene: 6. The CDR3 here is CASSPTTGGRQPQHF. In DNA form, the CDR3 reads TGTGCCAGCTCACCAACTACAGGGGGCCGGCAGCCCCAGCATTTT. The full variable domain, with the rest looked up from reference TRBV18 and TRBJ1-5, is NAGVMQNPRHLVRRRGQEARLRCSPMKGHSHVYWYRQLPEEGLKFMVYLQKENIIDESGMPKERFSAEFPKEGPSILRIQQVVRGDSAAYFCASSPTTGGRQPQHFGDGTRLSIL.

This sequence joins TRBV28 and TRBJ2-3; possibly TRBD1 or TRBD2 for D (6 bases each). The CDR3 extends over 14 amino acids. Trimming pared 6 bases from V and 5 bases from J, leaving 15 bases between. The germline V gene has CDR1 MDHEN and CDR2 SYDVKM. DNA for the CDR3: TGTGCCAGCAGCCCAAGGGGGGCGGGAGATACGCAGTATTTT. Amino acid sequence: CASSPRGAGDTQYF.

The chain joins TRBV15 to TRBJ2-4, with D possibly TRBD1 on 6 matching bases. The CDR3 extends over 13 amino acids. V lost 8 bases and J lost 7, with 15 bases in between. Germline CDR1 LNHNV, CDR2 YYDKDF (reference sequence). Here the CDR3 DNA reads TGTGCCACCGGTACTACAGGGTTCAACATTCAGTACTTC. This encodes CATGTTGFNIQYF.

This CDR3 is CAWSRGGSYNSPLHF. The CDR3 DNA reads as TGTGCCTGGAGTCGGGGCGGCTCCTATAATTCACCCCTCCACTTT. V usage is TRBV30 and J usage is TRBJ1-6, with D possibly being TRBD1 (5 bases). This CDR3 region has 15 residues. V was trimmed by 2 bases and J by 0 bases, leaving 8 bases between them. Germline V CDR1 and CDR2: GTSNPN, SVGIG (reference sequence).

This clone was observed a handful of times. This rearrangement joins TRBV6-1 to TRBJ1-5; no firm D call. The CDR3 is 16 residues long. V was pared by 0 bases and J by 0 bases, with 9 bases between. Germline CDR1 and CDR2: MNHNS and SASEGT. DNA of the CDR3: TGTGCCAGCAGTGAAGCGGTAAGGGCTAGCAATCAGCCCCAGCATTTT. Translation gives CASSEAVRASNQPQHF.

The rearrangement uses TRBV11-2 and TRBJ1-1; a possible D gene is TRBD1 (6 bases). The CDR3 totals 12 residues. Germline-derived CDR1 and CDR2 are SGHAT and FQNNGV. V was pared by 5 bases and J by 10 bases, with 14 bases between. The CDR3 protein is CASSPTGIGAFF. CDR3 nucleotide sequence: TGTGCCAGCAGCCCAACAGGGATCGGAGCTTTCTTT. The full variable domain, with the rest looked up from reference TRBV11-2 and TRBJ1-1, is EAGVAQSPRYKIIEKRQSVAFWCNPISGHATLYWYQQILGQGPKLLIQFQNNGVVDDSQLPKDRFSAERLKGVDSTLKIQPAKLEDSAVYLCASSPTGIGAFFGQGTRLTVV.

The table lists this clone with a few counts. The chain employs TRBV3-1 (or the pseudogene TRBV3-2) and TRBJ2-7; TRBD2 is a possible D gene (6 bases). The V gene's germline CDR1 is LGHDT and CDR2 YNNKEL (reference sequence). This CDR3 has 17 amino acids. Trimming left V 2 bases short and J 0 bases short, with 17 bases between. In DNA, the CDR3 is TGTGCCAGCAGCCAAAGTGGGGGGAGGACAATCTCCTACGAGCAGTACTTC. As protein: CASSQSGGRTISYEQYF.

J is TRBJ1-6 and V is TRBV27; maybe TRBD1 (6 bases). The CDR3 sequence is 15 residues long. Germline CDR1 is MNHEY and CDR2 is SMNVEV (reference sequence). Trimming removed 5 bases at V and 6 bases at J, with 14 bases between. In nucleotides, the CDR3 is TGTGCCAGCAGTCAACGAGGGGGACTTAATTCACCCCTCCACTTT. This gives the protein CASSQRGGLNSPLHF.

This chain links TRBV5-4 with TRBJ2-3; the match to TRBD1 covers 9 bases. The CDR3 extends over 15 amino acids. The V gene's germline CDR1 is SGHNT and CDR2 YYREEE (reference sequence). J gave up 2 bases and V 3 bases, and 4 bases lay outside the gene matches. The CDR3 reads CASSSTGGVTDTQYF. The CDR3 DNA reads TGTGCCAGCAGCTCTACAGGGGGCGTCACAGATACGCAGTATTTT.

The chain recombines TRBV29-1 with TRBJ2-7; the match to TRBD1 covers 8 bases. CDR3 length equals 14 residues. Germline values: CDR1 SQVTM, CDR2 ANQGSEA. The V segment lost 3 bases and the J segment 3 bases; nucleotides outside the gene matches: 7. CDR3 sequence (DNA): TGCAGCGTTGACGCAGGGGGCCACGGCTACGAGCAGTACTTC. Protein sequence: CSVDAGGHGYEQYF.

The genes are TRBV11-1 and TRBJ2-5, with D possibly matching TRBD1 (6 bases). The length of the CDR3 is 15 residues. The germline V gene encodes CDR1 SGHAT and CDR2 FQDESV (reference sequence). V lost 1 base and J lost 5, with 14 bases in between. This chain's CDR3 is CASSLGAGVVETQYF. The CDR3 bases are TGTGCCAGCAGCTTAGGTGCAGGGGTAGTTGAGACCCAGTACTTC.

The CDR3 loop reads CASSLTGHQNTEAFF. In DNA, the CDR3 is TGTGCCAGCAGCCTTACAGGGCACCAGAACACTGAAGCTTTCTTT. J is TRBJ1-1 and V is TRBV7-3; D is possibly TRBD1 (6 bases). The CDR3 spans 15 residues. Looked up from germline, CDR1 is SGHTA and CDR2 is FQGTGA. V was pared by 5 bases and J by 1 base, with 14 bases between.

This clone was found once. The chain is built from TRBV3-1 (or the pseudogene TRBV3-2) and TRBJ2-3, with 10 bases that match TRBD2. The junction had 9 bases not matched to a gene; V was cut back by 6 bases and J by 3 bases. Germline CDR1 reads LGHDT; CDR2 reads YNNKEL (reference sequence). The CDR3 contains 16 residues. For the CDR3, the DNA is TGTGCCAGCAGGGCAGAAGCGGGGGGGTGGACAGATACGCAGTATTTT. Protein: CASRAEAGGWTDTQYF.

The chain carries TRBV27 and TRBJ1-6, with D possibly matching TRBD1 (5 bases). The CDR3 totals 13 residues. Deletions cut 3 bases from V and 9 bases from J, with 9 bases between. Germline CDR1 MNHEY, CDR2 SMNVEV (reference sequence). The CDR3 region is CASSFPGTSPLHF. The CDR3 bases are TGTGCCAGCAGTTTCCCCGGGACTTCACCCCTCCACTTT.

The chain is built from TRBV6-5 and TRBJ1-5; D is possibly TRBD1 (6 bases). Per the germline V gene, CDR1 is MNHEY and CDR2 is SVGAGI. Deletions cut 9 bases from V and 4 bases from J, with 10 bases between. The CDR3 has 12 residues. This chain's CDR3 is CASRTVNQPQHF. The CDR3 DNA reads TGTGCCAGTAGGACAGTAAATCAGCCCCAGCATTTT.

The V call is TRBV27, the J call TRBJ1-5; D not resolved. The germline V and J ends were trimmed by 6 bases and 1 base, with 16 bases remaining between them. The CDR3 extends over 16 amino acids. The germline V gene encodes CDR1 MNHEY and CDR2 SMNVEV (reference sequence). In DNA, the CDR3 is TGTGCCAGCAGCCGCGACCCCGCGATCAGCAATCAGCCCCAGCATTTT. This encodes CASSRDPAISNQPQHF.

The chain combines TRBV5-4 with TRBJ2-5, with 11 positions matching TRBD2. The CDR3 is 17 amino acids. The germline V gene has CDR1 SGHNT and CDR2 YYREEE (reference sequence). V was clipped by 3 bases and J by 1 base; unmatched bases: 8. This chain's CDR3 is CASSSGTSGGGQETQYF. CDR3 nucleotides: TGTGCCAGCAGCTCGGGGACTAGCGGTGGGGGCCAAGAGACCCAGTACTTC.

A word on this clone: The sample contains more than one DNA sequence encoding this CDR3. The chain recombines TRBV24-1 with TRBJ2-7, with a tentative D call TRBD2 (5 bases). The CDR3 contains 11 residues. Germline V lookup: CDR1 KGHDR, CDR2 SFDVKD. V lost 5 bases and J lost 4, with 5 bases in between. Here the CDR3 DNA reads TGTGCCACCAGTGGAGGGTACGAGCAGTACTTC. This codes for CATSGGYEQYF.

The V and J genes are TRBV28 and TRBJ1-1, with unresolved D. CDR1 MDHEN and CDR2 SYDVKM come from the germline V gene. The CDR3 has 13 amino acids. Deletions cut 7 bases from V and 4 bases from J, with 13 bases between. The CDR3 DNA sequence: TGTGCCAGCACCCCTAGTAGAGGCACTGAAGCTTTCTTT. This gives the protein CASTPSRGTEAFF. Complete variable domain (other parts from reference TRBV28 and TRBJ1-1): DVKVTQSSRYLVKRTGEKVFLECVQDMDHENMFWYRQDPGLGLRLIYFSYDVKMKEKGDIPEGYSVSREKKERFSLILESASTNQTSMYLCASTPSRGTEAFFGQGTRLTVV.